This note documents a single T cell receptor (beta chain) sequence. Its cognate antigen is unknown. Germline V gives CDR1 SGHDN, CDR2 FVKESK. The CDR3 spans 14 residues. These data are taken from a study of T cells expressing NK-cell markers. TCRdb re-called the 5' RACE reads and shows each CDR3 protein once, DNA omitted. This repertoire includes 350,000 to 450,000 distinct CDR3 sequences. Study-level points and caveats: Once again these clonotypes came out on top in the CD3+CD56-NKG2C+ fraction of a handful of donors. Roughly 6 donors had dominant NKG2C+ clonotypes that comprised roughly 1.0-7.5% of their CD8+ T cells. Unclear, still, was the HCMV specificity of the expanded NKG2C+ T cell clones.

This TCR derives from a man aged 18-69 years in good health. The rearrangement links TRBV14 to TRBJ1-6. What was sequenced was blood T cells: a sorted CD56 or NKG2C T cell subset, CD4+ or CD8+ T cells, or bulk PBMC T cells (not recorded which). The CDR3 is CASSLKVSNSPLHF.